This T cell receptor (beta chain) was sequenced in a study of blood T cell repertoires in COVID-19. Study summary: Italy, Spain and the United States were the sources of the convalescent and acute COVID-19 samples.

In the original workflow: Estimates of nucleated cell counts were drawn from the amplification of reference gene primers. The table came from immunoSEQ multiplex PCR; TCRdb's copy has only in-frame clones and leaves some out. The V and J calls and the clone size are those of that table, but D and trimming were determined from the DNA. The table shows 90,000 or so clones, with 89% occurring only once. Seattle enrolled patients during active infection and tracked them longitudinally. The CDR3 consists of 13 residues. Germline V gives CDR1 SGHRS, CDR2 YFSETQ. The V and J ends lost 4 bases and 0 bases respectively, with 5 bases between them. Remarks on this clone: Other DNA sequences within the sample encode an identical CDR3.

The material sequenced was peripheral blood. The clonotype originates from a man in his 60s with COVID-19, enrolled during active disease. This chain uses TRBV5-1 with TRBJ1-3; D is unclear. The CDR3 spells CASSPSSGNTIYF. The CDR3 nucleotides are TGCGCCAGCAGCCCGAGCTCTGGAAACACCATATATTTT.